The 28 T cell receptor beta chains below all came from one sample that was sequenced in a study of CD4 T cells in relation to SARS-CoV-2 and coronaviruses. The unexposed donors gave CD4+ T cells in about 2011-2018, prior to COVID-19. After more than eight days of culture, CD4+ T cells were isolated. Here immunoSEQ multiplex PCR was the method, and the copy in TCRdb shows in-frame clones only, minus some. This table has over 20,000 clones, about 81% appearing once. Which antigens these TCRs recognize remains unknown. The sequencing input was CD4+ T cells from PBMCs, cultured in vitro. All receptors derive from a human donor in good health.

The V and J genes are TRBV6-2 or TRBV6-3 and TRBJ2-2, with a weak D call TRBD2 (5 bases). V lost 6 bases and J 4 bases, leaving 15 bases between the germline ends. Germline CDR1 reads MNHEY; CDR2 reads SVGEGT. CDR3 length: 15 residues. CDR3 coding DNA: TGTGCCAGCAGCCGTGGACCGGGAACCACCGGGGAGCTGTTTTTT. Residues: CASSRGPGTTGELFF.

J is TRBJ1-3 and V is TRBV7-2; no clear D. V lost 1 base, J lost 6 bases, and 4 bases lay in between. Germline CDR1 reads SGHTA; CDR2 reads FQGNSA. This CDR3 has 12 residues. Here the CDR3 reads CASSLDVNTIYF. The CDR3 DNA is TGTGCCAGCAGCTTAGACGTAAACACCATATATTTT.

This clone was seen a single time. The gene calls are TRBV29-1 and TRBJ1-2; the D gene is possibly TRBD1 (5 bases). Trimming pared 1 base from V and 7 bases from J, leaving 10 bases between. CDR3 length: 12 residues. Germline CDR1 SQVTM, CDR2 ANQGSEA. The CDR3 coding sequence is TGCAGCGTTGAAGGCGGGGGGGTTGGCTACACCTTC. Residues: CSVEGGGVGYTF.

This clone was counted only a few times. The chain has TRBV11-3 and TRBJ2-1; D not certain. Germline V gene lookup returns CDR1 SGHNT and CDR2 YENEEA. Trimming took 5 bases from V and 5 from J, leaving 7 bases between them. This CDR3 comprises 12 residues. The CDR3 loop reads CASSERDNEQFF. In nucleotides, the CDR3 is TGTGCCAGCAGCGAAAGGGACAATGAGCAGTTCTTC.

The CDR3, as DNA: TGTGCCAGCAGCCAAGTTACGGATAGCACAGATACGCAGTATTTT. As protein: CASSQVTDSTDTQYF. The V call is TRBV3-1 (or the pseudogene TRBV3-2), the J call TRBJ2-3; D is unresolved. The V and J ends lost 1 base and 0 bases respectively, with 8 bases between them. This CDR3 is 15 amino acids long. Germline-derived CDR1 and CDR2 are LGHDT and YNNKEL (reference sequence).

V and J are TRBV29-1 and TRBJ1-2; D perhaps matches TRBD1 (5 bases). Germline V gene data show CDR1 as SQVTM and CDR2 as ANQGSEA. V was cut by 6 bases and J by 3 bases, with 11 bases left in between. This CDR3 has 12 residues. CDR3 DNA sequence: TGCAGCGTCCTGTCGGGGGACTATGGCTACACCTTC. Protein product: CSVLSGDYGYTF.

The V call is TRBV2, the J call TRBJ1-2; perhaps TRBD1 as D (6 bases). The CDR3 is 13 residues long. Germline V gene lookup returns CDR1 SNHLY and CDR2 FYNNEI. Trimming removed 4 bases from V and 8 bases from J, with 14 bases in between. The CDR3 DNA sequence: TGTGCCAGCAGTGCCGGGACAAAGGGAGGCTACACCTTC. Translating gives CASSAGTKGGYTF. The full variable domain, in which reference TRBV2 and TRBJ1-2 provide the parts outside the CDR3, is EPEVTQTPSHQVTQMGQEVILRCVPISNHLYFYWYRQILGQKVEFLVSFYNNEISEKSEIFDDQFSVERPDGSNFTLKIRSTKLEDSAMYFCASSAGTKGGYTFGSGTRLTVV.

The V and J genes are TRBV6-2 or TRBV6-3 and TRBJ2-7; 7 bases match TRBD2. The junction had 7 bases not matched to a gene; V was cut back by 4 bases and J by 4 bases. Looked up from germline, CDR1 is MNHEY and CDR2 is SVGEGT. The CDR3 loop spans 14 amino acids. The chain's CDR3 is CASSLTSAPYEQYF. The DNA for the CDR3 is TGTGCCAGCAGTTTAACTAGCGCGCCTTACGAGCAGTACTTC.

This clone was seen once. CDR3 in amino acids: CASSLVAGGDTDTQYF. The DNA of the CDR3 is TGTGCCAGCAGCTTAGTAGCGGGGGGAGACACAGATACGCAGTATTTT. V gene TRBV7-2 combines with J gene TRBJ2-3; 10 positions match TRBD2. This CDR3 contains 16 residues. Trimming cost V 1 base and J 2 bases; bases outside gene matches: 3. CDR1 is SGHTA, CDR2 FQGNSA, per germline.

This clone was seen once. CDR3 nucleotide sequence: TGTGCCAGTAACTCGGACAGGCAAAATCAGCCCCAGCATTTT. This encodes CASNSDRQNQPQHF. The chain has TRBV19 and TRBJ1-5; 7 nucleotides agree with TRBD1. After removal of 7 bases from V and 4 bases from J, the junction contained 7 bases not matched to a gene. The CDR3 spans 14 residues. Germline values: CDR1 LNHDA, CDR2 SQIVND (reference sequence). The variable domain in full, with the rest retrieved from reference TRBV19 and TRBJ1-5, is DGGITQSPKYLFRKEGQNVTLSCEQNLNHDAMYWYRQDPGQGLRLIYYSQIVNDFQKGDIAEGYSVSREKKESFPLTVTSAQKNPTAFYLCASNSDRQNQPQHFGDGTRLSIL.

CDR3 protein: CASSISVQGGKTQETQYF. The CDR3 bases are TGTGCCAGTAGTATATCGGTCCAGGGAGGGAAAACCCAAGAGACCCAGTACTTC. This chain uses TRBV19 with TRBJ2-5; 7 positions match TRBD2. Germline V gene lookup returns CDR1 LNHDA and CDR2 SQIVND (reference sequence). Trimming took 2 bases from V and 1 from J; bases not matched to a gene: 13. CDR3 length: 18 residues.

The V call is TRBV6-5, the J call TRBJ2-7, with D unresolved. The CDR3 runs 16 residues. Trimming pared 0 bases from V and 3 bases from J, leaving 15 bases between. Germline CDR1 reads MNHEY; CDR2 reads SVGAGI. The DNA of the CDR3 is TGTGCCAGCAGTTACTCCCCTGGCCCGTTGGGCTACGAGCAGTACTTC. Translating it yields CASSYSPGPLGYEQYF.

This chain joins TRBV7-9 and TRBJ2-3; possibly TRBD1 for D (5 bases). From germline, CDR1 is SEHNR and CDR2 FQNEAQ (reference sequence). V lost 4 bases to trimming and J lost 2 bases, with 16 bases between them. The CDR3 totals 16 residues. The CDR3 region has the DNA TGTGCCAGCAGCTCCCCGAAAGACAGTTACACAGATACGCAGTATTTT. The encoded protein is CASSSPKDSYTDTQYF. Full variable domain (rest looked up from reference TRBV7-9 and TRBJ2-3): DTGVSQNPRHKITKRGQNVTFRCDPISEHNRLYWYRQTLGQGPEFLTYFQNEAQLEKSRLLSDRFSAERPKGSFSTLEIQRTEQGDSAMYLCASSSPKDSYTDTQYFGPGTRLTVL.

The rearrangement joins TRBV3-1 (or the pseudogene TRBV3-2) to TRBJ2-3; 8 bases match TRBD2. J lost 4 bases, V lost 0 bases, and 3 bases had no gene match. The germline V gene has CDR1 LGHDT and CDR2 YNNKEL (reference sequence). CDR3 length: 15 amino acids. The CDR3 DNA is TGTGCCAGCAGCCAAGATCGGGGGGGCCCAGATACGCAGTATTTT. It yields the protein CASSQDRGGPDTQYF.

The V gene is TRBV6-5, the J gene TRBJ2-5, with 10 bases that match TRBD2. J was trimmed by 5 bases and V by 8 bases; bases with no gene match: 11. Per the germline V gene, CDR1 is MNHEY and CDR2 is SVGAGI. The length of the CDR3 is 15 residues. The CDR3 loop reads CASADSGRVVETQYF. The CDR3 bases are TGTGCCAGCGCTGACAGCGGGAGGGTGGTCGAGACCCAGTACTTC.

The chain uses TRBV19 and TRBJ2-1; 8 positions match TRBD2. The CDR3 is 16 amino acids. V lost 3 bases to trimming and J lost 6 bases; unmatched junction nucleotides: 10. Germline V lookup: CDR1 LNHDA, CDR2 SQIVND (reference sequence). The CDR3 spells CASSIIAGGRGNEQFF. The CDR3 DNA reads TGTGCCAGTAGTATTATTGCGGGAGGAAGGGGCAATGAGCAGTTCTTC.

The chain couples TRBV7-2 to TRBJ2-5, with 8 nucleotides matching TRBD2. The V segment lost 1 base and the J segment 3 bases; nucleotides outside the gene matches: 4. The V gene's germline CDR1 is SGHTA and CDR2 FQGNSA. The CDR3 is 15 residues long. CDR3 amino acids: CASSLVSGGEETQYF. CDR3 DNA: TGTGCCAGCAGCTTAGTTTCGGGGGGGGAAGAGACCCAGTACTTC.

The chain recombines TRBV30 with TRBJ2-7; 13 positions agree with TRBD2. CDR1 and CDR2 from the germline V gene are GTSNPN and SVGIG (reference sequence). V gave up 3 bases and J gave up 6 bases; unmatched junction bases: 8. The CDR3 contains 15 residues. CDR3 loop: CAWSPRTSGSSEQYF. The CDR3 region has the DNA TGTGCCTGGAGCCCTCGGACTAGCGGGAGTAGCGAGCAGTACTTC.

Only one count was recorded for this clone. The chain recombines TRBV6-5 with TRBJ2-7; D unresolved. The V gene lost 8 bases and the J gene lost 3 bases, with 11 bases spanning the gap. The CDR3 contains 12 residues. Germline CDR1 is MNHEY and CDR2 is SVGAGI. CDR3 sequence (DNA): TGTGCCAGCTTCAGCTACAACTACGAGCAGTACTTC. This gives the protein CASFSYNYEQYF.

This chain uses TRBV6-1 with TRBJ1-2; D is unresolved. CDR3 length equals 12 residues. From germline, CDR1 is MNHNS and CDR2 SASEGT. With 3 bases removed from V and 10 bases from J, the gap between germline ends came to 12 bases. For the CDR3, the DNA is TGTGCCAGCAGTGATATCATCGGGGTCTACACCTTC. This codes for CASSDIIGVYTF.

This sequence joins TRBV5-4 and TRBJ1-2, with D uncertain. With 0 bases removed from V and 8 bases from J, the gap between germline ends came to 8 bases. The CDR3 totals 12 residues. The germline CDR1 and CDR2 sequences are SGHNT and YYREEE (reference sequence). The CDR3 here is CASSLERWGYTF. The CDR3 DNA reads as TGTGCCAGCAGCTTGGAGCGGTGGGGCTACACCTTC.

This rearrangement joins TRBV25-1 to TRBJ2-1; the match to TRBD1 covers 10 bases. Germline CDR1 MGHDK, CDR2 SYGVNS. This CDR3 region has 16 residues. V was pared by 4 bases and J by 8 bases, with 11 bases of the junction left unmatched. The CDR3 loop is CASSGFPGQGIYEQFF. The CDR3 DNA reads as TGTGCCAGCAGTGGCTTCCCGGGACAGGGGATCTATGAGCAGTTCTTC.

The chain couples TRBV2 to TRBJ1-5, with TRBD1 as a possible D gene (5 bases). CDR1 and CDR2 from the germline V gene are SNHLY and FYNNEI. The V and J ends lost 2 bases and 8 bases respectively, with 10 bases between them. This CDR3 spans 13 amino acids. The CDR3 sequence: CASSELRAKPQHF. In DNA form, the CDR3 reads TGTGCCAGCAGTGAACTCAGGGCGAAGCCCCAGCATTTT.

The chain joins TRBV12-2 to TRBJ2-1; TRBD2, the table's D call, was not compared with the DNA. TRBV12-2 is annotated as a pseudogene. The CDR3 is made up of 13 amino acids. CDR3 coding DNA: TGTGCAAGTCGCCCCTCCGGGGGGGGTGAGCAGTTCTTC. Its protein product is CASRPSGGGEQFF.

In its sample, this clone was seen once. The CDR3 DNA follows: TGCGCCAGCAGCTTGGTTCCCGCGAAGGAGACCCAGTACTTC. Its protein product is CASSLVPAKETQYF. The chain employs TRBV5-1 and TRBJ2-5; D unclear. The germline V gene encodes CDR1 SGHRS and CDR2 YFSETQ. V shed 0 bases and J shed 5 bases, with 11 bases lying between them. The CDR3 is 14 residues long.

This clone was recorded once. This chain uses TRBV30 with TRBJ2-7; 8 nucleotides agree with TRBD2. With 0 bases clipped from V and 0 bases from J, the junction kept 10 bases outside the gene matches. In germline, CDR1 is GTSNPN, CDR2 SVGIG (reference sequence). The CDR3 covers 17 residues. CDR3 loop: CAWSVPSGSYLSYEQYF. CDR3 sequence (DNA): TGTGCCTGGAGTGTACCAAGCGGGAGTTACCTCTCCTACGAGCAGTACTTC.

In its sample, this clone was seen a few times. The chain carries TRBV2 and TRBJ2-2; D ambiguous. CDR1 and CDR2 from the germline V gene are SNHLY and FYNNEI. The V gene lost 5 bases and the J gene lost 3 bases, with 13 bases spanning the gap. There are 15 residues in the CDR3. The DNA of the CDR3 is TGTGCCAGCAGTAACTACGGACCAGACACCGGGGAGCTGTTTTTT. It codes for CASSNYGPDTGELFF.

The chain joins TRBV5-6 to TRBJ1-2, with 7 bases lining up with TRBD1. This CDR3 has 14 residues. The germline gives CDR1 SGHDT, CDR2 YYEEEE. V dropped 5 bases and J dropped 4; count of bases not matched to a gene: 8. The CDR3 spells CASSRQGGGYGYTF. The CDR3 DNA reads as TGTGCCAGCAGTCGACAGGGAGGGGGCTATGGCTACACCTTC.